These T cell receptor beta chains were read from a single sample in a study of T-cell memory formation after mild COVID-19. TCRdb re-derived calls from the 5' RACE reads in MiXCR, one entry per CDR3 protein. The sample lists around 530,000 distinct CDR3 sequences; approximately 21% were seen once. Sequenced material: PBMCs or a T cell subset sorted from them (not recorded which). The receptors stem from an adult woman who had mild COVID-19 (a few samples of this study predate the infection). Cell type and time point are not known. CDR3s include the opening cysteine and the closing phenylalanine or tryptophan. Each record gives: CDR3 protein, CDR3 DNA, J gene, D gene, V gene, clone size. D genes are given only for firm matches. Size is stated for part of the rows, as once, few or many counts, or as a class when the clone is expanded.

CASSHREGADTQYF	TGCGCCAGCAGCCATCGGGAGGGTGCAGATACGCAGTATTTT	TRBJ2-3	TRBD2	TRBV4-1	few
CASGDMVGGFGYTF	TGTGCCAGTGGCGACATGGTCGGGGGTTTTGGCTACACCTTC	TRBJ1-2	.	TRBV19	.
CAISDTDREVDYGYTF	TGTGCCATCAGTGATACGGACAGGGAGGTAGACTATGGCTACACCTTC	TRBJ1-2	TRBD1	TRBV10-3	.
CASRRRSGSRTDTQYF	TGTGCCAGCAGGAGGAGAAGCGGGAGCCGCACAGATACGCAGTATTTT	TRBJ2-3	TRBD2	TRBV25-1	few
CSADGLGFTEAFF	TGCAGTGCTGACGGCCTGGGGTTCACTGAAGCTTTCTTT	TRBJ1-1	.	TRBV20-1	many
CASSDRGTGRTDTQYF	TGTGCCAGCAGCGATAGGGGCACAGGGAGGACAGATACGCAGTATTTT	TRBJ2-3	.	TRBV7-2	.
CSARGHLEKTQYF	TGCAGTGCTAGAGGACACCTGGAGAAGACCCAGTACTTC	TRBJ2-5	.	TRBV20-1	.
CASSYPTGLGTDTQYF	TGTGCCAGCAGCTATCCGACAGGGTTGGGCACAGATACGCAGTATTTT	TRBJ2-3	TRBD1	TRBV7-9	few
CSASAIMDYGYTF	TGCAGTGCTAGCGCGATTATGGACTATGGCTACACCTTC	TRBJ1-2	.	TRBV20-1	few
CASSETGRSTEAFF	TGTGCCAGCAGTGAAACCGGCAGAAGCACTGAAGCTTTCTTT	TRBJ1-1	.	TRBV6-4	once
CASSFTGGDEQYF	TGTGCCAGCAGTTTCACAGGGGGCGACGAGCAGTACTTC	TRBJ2-7	TRBD1	TRBV6-2/TRBV6-3	few
CASSLVVGPYGNIQYF	TGTGCCAGCAGTTTAGTCGTCGGGCCATACGGAAACATTCAGTACTTC	TRBJ2-4	.	TRBV12-3/TRBV12-4	few
CASSWGDSSSGNTIYF	TGCGCCAGCAGCTGGGGGGACAGTTCTTCTGGAAACACCATATATTTT	TRBJ1-3	TRBD1	TRBV5-1	.
CASSWPGREAFF	TGTGCCAGCAGTTGGCCGGGACGTGAAGCTTTCTTT	TRBJ1-1	.	TRBV6-5	.
CASRVGQGINYGYTF	TGTGCCAGCAGAGTCGGGCAGGGGATCAACTATGGCTACACCTTC	TRBJ1-2	.	TRBV2	.
CASSYRVDTGELFF	TGTGCCAGCAGTTACCGGGTGGACACCGGGGAGCTGTTTTTT	TRBJ2-2	.	TRBV6-5	few
CASRTSGSLGDEQFF	TGTGCCAGCAGGACTAGCGGGAGCTTGGGGGATGAGCAGTTCTTC	TRBJ2-1	TRBD2	TRBV6-2/TRBV6-3	.
CASSFSEDGARAEQFF	TGTGCCAGCAGCTTCTCCGAGGACGGCGCAAGGGCTGAGCAGTTCTTC	TRBJ2-1	.	TRBV7-2	.
CSARGQLAGSLEQYF	TGCAGTGCTAGAGGGCAGCTAGCGGGATCGCTCGAGCAGTACTTC	TRBJ2-7	TRBD2	TRBV20-1	.
CASSFRDRGITPQHF	TGTGCCAGCAGCTTCCGTGACAGGGGTATCACGCCCCAGCATTTT	TRBJ1-5	TRBD1	TRBV7-6	.
CASSLGASYEQYF	TGTGCCAGCAGTTTGGGAGCCTCCTACGAGCAGTACTTC	TRBJ2-7	.	TRBV12-3/TRBV12-4	many
CATAAHNEQFF	TGTGCCACCGCGGCGCACAATGAGCAGTTCTTC	TRBJ2-1	.	TRBV24-1	few
CASSLAVPGLGVETQYF	TGTGCCAGCAGCTTAGCCGTCCCGGGACTAGGGGTAGAGACCCAGTACTTC	TRBJ2-5	TRBD2	TRBV7-6	.
CASSLRGSAGMDEQFF	TGCGCCAGCAGCCTTCGCGGGTCCGCGGGTATGGATGAGCAGTTCTTC	TRBJ2-1	.	TRBV5-1	.
CASSQDYRTGGYGYTF	TGTGCCAGCAGCCAAGATTACCGGACAGGGGGCTATGGCTACACCTTC	TRBJ1-2	TRBD1	TRBV3-1	.
CASGPHSLAGNEQFF	TGTGCTAGTGGTCCCCATTCCCTAGCAGGCAATGAGCAGTTCTTC	TRBJ2-1	.	TRBV12-5	few
CASSLTAFTGGAGGYTF	TGTGCCAGCAGTTTAACCGCCTTCACAGGGGGCGCGGGCGGCTACACCTTC	TRBJ1-2	TRBD1	TRBV27	few
CASTGQRAGTDTQYF	TGTGCCAGCACGGGGCAGAGGGCTGGCACAGATACGCAGTATTTT	TRBJ2-3	.	TRBV12-3/TRBV12-4	.
CASRLLGTSGHNEQFF	TGTGCCAGCAGGCTTCTCGGGACTAGCGGGCACAATGAGCAGTTCTTC	TRBJ2-1	TRBD2	TRBV6-6	few
CAIAGPPTYNEQFF	TGTGCCATTGCGGGACCACCGACCTACAATGAGCAGTTCTTC	TRBJ2-1	.	TRBV2	few
CASMRAAGTEAFF	TGTGCCAGCATGAGGGCAGCCGGCACTGAAGCTTTCTTT	TRBJ1-1	.	TRBV7-3	.
CASSPNWGEQYF	TGTGCCAGCAGCCCAAACTGGGGGGAGCAGTACTTC	TRBJ2-7	.	TRBV7-2	few
CASSHRRETQYF	TGTGCCAGCAGTCACCGCCGGGAGACCCAGTACTTC	TRBJ2-5	.	TRBV6-2/TRBV6-3	.
CASSQDRSGRASYEQYF	TGTGCCAGCAGCCAAGATCGAAGCGGGAGGGCCTCCTACGAGCAGTACTTC	TRBJ2-7	TRBD2	TRBV4-2	many
CASSLRTSLQNTGELFF	TGTGCCAGCAGCTTAAGGACTAGCCTACAGAACACCGGGGAGCTGTTTTTT	TRBJ2-2	TRBD2	TRBV7-7	.
CASSIRGNSNQPQHF	TGTGCCAGTAGTATTAGGGGAAATAGCAATCAGCCCCAGCATTTT	TRBJ1-5	.	TRBV19	few
CASSQGGHSYNEQFF	TGTGCCAGCAGCCAGGGGGGGCACTCCTACAATGAGCAGTTCTTC	TRBJ2-1	.	TRBV3-1	.
CASSPRQTMNTEAFF	TGTGCCAGCAGTCCCAGACAGACCATGAACACTGAAGCTTTCTTT	TRBJ1-1	.	TRBV27	few
CASSSPPTDTQYF	TGTGCCAGCAGTTCCCCACCCACAGATACGCAGTATTTT	TRBJ2-3	.	TRBV27	.
CASSDPSLSQHF	TGTGCCAGCAGTGATCCATCTTTGTCCCAGCATTTT	TRBJ1-5	.	TRBV2	few
CASSPRLSNTEAFF	TGTGCCAGCAGCCCTAGACTTTCGAACACTGAAGCTTTCTTT	TRBJ1-1	.	TRBV7-2	few
CASSSIGRGNGYTF	TGTGCCAGCAGTTCCATTGGGCGGGGCAACGGCTACACCTTC	TRBJ1-2	.	TRBV12-3/TRBV12-4	few
CATSRDLRGSEQFF	TGTGCCACCAGCAGAGATTTGCGGGGGTCTGAGCAGTTCTTC	TRBJ2-1	TRBD2	TRBV15	.
CASSLLSWTGIGNTIYF	TGTGCCAGCAGCCTACTTTCTTGGACAGGGATTGGAAACACCATATATTTT	TRBJ1-3	TRBD1	TRBV7-8	few
CASSQTEGGQGLYGYTF	TGCGCCAGCAGCCAGACCGAAGGAGGACAGGGGCTCTATGGCTACACCTTC	TRBJ1-2	TRBD1	TRBV4-1	.